The present T cell receptor beta chain was sequenced within a study of blood T cell repertoires in COVID-19 (dated by TCRdb to the early 2020s). Study-wide context: Samples covering the acute and convalescent phases of COVID-19 were provided by collaborators in the United States, Italy and Spain. The prospective study material was composed of cDNA or gDNA derived from T cells, B-cell-depleted T cells, or PBMCs. Subjects who had been exposed to COVID-19, were actively infected with it, or had recovered from it provided the deeply sampled blood TCRbeta repertoires that made up the dataset. The repertoires were made available in a free public database intended to serve as a resource for research on the immune response to SARS-CoV-2. The samples were drawn from the first 160 participants of the ongoing ImmuneRACE study and from some 1,300 subjects provided by 6 global collaborators. Sample metadata almost always included a de-identified subject ID, COVID-19 status, age in years and sex. Where available, HLA class I and class II types were obtained from metadata supplied by the sample provider rather than from assay-based typing.

Regarding this clone: Its antigen is still unknown. Base qualities are missing; no much larger clone stands one base away.

General findings and caveats noted by the study authors: The amount of clinical and demographic metadata varied by source and participant and was provided uncurated.

CDR3 length: 15 amino acids, cysteine to phenylalanine. Of all the DNA, just the CDR3 is kept, 45 bases in frame from base 1. The germline V gene sets CDR1 to SGHRS and CDR2 to YFSETQ. Trimming at the junction amounts to 5 bases on V and 5 bases on J, and the germline ends lie 19 bases apart. Participants in the prospective study were aged roughly 18 to 100 years, lived in 20 to 25 United States geographic areas, and enrolled through a virtual design. In the prospective study, participants were assigned to cohorts based on the clinical history participants reported in a screening survey and a study questionnaire. In the prospective study, whole blood, serum and a nasopharyngeal or oropharyngeal swab were collected from each participant by mobile phlebotomists. Over a roughly 2-month period, participants in the prospective study had the option of providing additional blood draws and questionnaires. Prospective study blood samples were shipped either frozen or at room temperature before DNA extraction.

TCRbeta CDR3 regions were amplified from genomic DNA using the immunoSEQ Assay, a bias-controlled multiplex PCR. On the study's bioinformatics: The number of nucleated cells in each sample was estimated from the amplification of reference gene primers within the assay. To quantify the absolute abundance of each unique TCRbeta CDR3 rearrangement, sequence reads were collapsed and filtered. For each sample, productive Simpson clonality was calculated by taking the square root of Simpson's diversity index across productive rearrangements. TCRdb carries this immuneACCESS record with in-frame sequences only. Its versions omit some clonotypes, under half of them owing to an unresolved V gene in the studies checked, with the rest unexplained. V, J and clone size reflect that table, while D and trimming were determined from the DNA. Within this sample are some 210,000 clones, with approximately 86% of them counted one time only. Of the sample, around a tenth falls within the top ten clones.

The chain uses TRBV5-1 and TRBJ1-1; there is no confident call for the D gene. This TCR derives from a man in his late teens or twenties with acute COVID-19. The sequenced sample consisted of PBMCs or T cells enriched from blood (not recorded which). CDR3 sequence: CASRSLGGPRTEAFF. The nucleotide sequence is given as TGCGCCAGCAGATCCCTTGGAGGGCCCCGGACTGAAGCTTTCTTT.